Below, one T cell receptor beta chain is given with its context. This sample is drawn from a study of blood T cell repertoires in COVID-19. Study-level background: T cells, B-cell-depleted T cells, or PBMCs provided the cDNA or gDNA that served as material.

TCRdb's table, derived via immunoSEQ multiplex PCR, lists solely in-frame clones and lacks some. The data show some 150,000 clones, 80% to 90% seen once. The clonotype comes from a woman aged 50 to 60 with active or convalescent COVID-19. Sequenced sample: peripheral blood.

The CDR3 spells CASSLAGTGFYGYTF. The CDR3 nucleotides are TGTGCCAGCAGCTTAGCCGGGACAGGGTTCTATGGCTACACCTTC. The chain joins TRBV7-9 to TRBJ1-2; 9 bases match TRBD1. This CDR3 has 15 amino acids. Germline values: CDR1 SEHNR, CDR2 FQNEAQ (reference sequence). V was pared by 0 bases and J by 4 bases, with 3 bases of the junction left unmatched.